The 30 T cell receptor beta chains given below trace back to one sample, sequenced in a study of T cell changes during pregnancy in multiple sclerosis. Here immunoSEQ multiplex PCR was the method, and the copy in TCRdb shows in-frame clones only, minus some. The repertoire holds 20,000 or so clones, just over 85% seen once, with 5.5% to 7.5% in the top ten. Source: CD8+ T cells from peripheral blood mononuclear cells, taken in the third trimester of pregnancy. These receptors were collected from a female donor in good health, enrolled as a control in a pregnancy study.

The chain links TRBV7-9 to TRBJ2-5, with D maybe TRBD2 (5 bases). V was cut by 9 bases and J by 1 base, with 12 bases left in between. CDR1 is SEHNR and CDR2 is FQNEAQ in the germline V gene (reference sequence). CDR3 length: 13 residues. CDR3 sequence (DNA): TGTGCCAGTGCGAGGGCAATCCAAGAGACCCAGTACTTC. This codes for CASARAIQETQYF.

The V gene is TRBV27, the J gene TRBJ2-1; TRBD1 matches 8 bases. The CDR3 spans 13 residues. J was trimmed by 9 bases and V by 5 bases; bases with no gene match: 6. From germline, CDR1 is MNHEY and CDR2 SMNVEV (reference sequence). This CDR3 reads CASSTRTGREQFF. In DNA form, the CDR3 reads TGTGCCAGCAGTACCAGGACAGGGCGTGAGCAGTTCTTC.

The chain links TRBV4-1 to TRBJ1-1, with D possibly being TRBD1 (5 bases). CDR3 length: 13 amino acids. Germline CDR1 reads MGHRA; CDR2 reads YSYEKL. Trimming cost V 4 bases and J 2 bases, with 8 bases left between them. This chain's CDR3 is CASSPGLNTEAFF. In DNA, the CDR3 is TGCGCCAGCAGCCCAGGGCTCAACACTGAAGCTTTCTTT.

The chain employs TRBV27 and TRBJ1-5; TRBD1 aligns across 8 bases. This CDR3 comprises 15 residues. Trimming at V came to 2 bases and at J to 6 bases, leaving 6 bases not matched to a gene. CDR1 and CDR2 from the germline V gene are MNHEY and SMNVEV (reference sequence). For the CDR3, the DNA is TGTGCCAGCAGTTTAGGCCAGGGGGCTAGTCAGCCCCAGCATTTT. Translating it yields CASSLGQGASQPQHF.

This chain joins TRBV9 and TRBJ1-5, with D uncertain. The germline gives CDR1 SGDLS, CDR2 YYNGEE. The CDR3 runs 13 residues. V dropped 0 bases and J dropped 3 bases, with 4 bases sitting between them. CDR3 in amino acids: CASSVGANQPQHF. The CDR3 bases are TGTGCCAGCAGCGTAGGGGCCAATCAGCCCCAGCATTTT.

This chain links TRBV19 with TRBJ2-7; D gene ambiguous. V lost 3 bases and J lost 4, with 16 bases in between. CDR1 is LNHDA and CDR2 is SQIVND in the germline V gene (reference sequence). The CDR3 sequence is 15 residues long. This chain's CDR3 is CASSIDGAAPYEQYF. The DNA of the CDR3 is TGTGCCAGTAGTATCGACGGAGCAGCCCCGTACGAGCAGTACTTC.

In its sample, this clone was seen a few times. The chain links TRBV6-6 to TRBJ2-2, with D unresolved. The V gene lost 8 bases and the J gene lost 3 bases, with 4 bases spanning the gap. The CDR3 contains 11 residues. CDR1 is MNHNY, CDR2 SVGAGI, per germline (reference sequence). CDR3 residues: CASRDTGELFF. The CDR3 coding sequence is TGTGCCAGCCGGGACACCGGGGAGCTGTTTTTT.

V gene TRBV25-1 combines with J gene TRBJ2-7; 7 bases are shared with TRBD1. With V trimmed by 7 bases and J by 0 bases, 3 bases remained unmatched. Germline V CDR1 and CDR2: MGHDK, SYGVNS. This CDR3 spans 13 amino acids. The CDR3, as DNA: TGTGCCAGCACCCCAGGGGGCTCCTACGAGCAGTACTTC. It yields the protein CASTPGGSYEQYF.

There are a few counts of this clone. J is TRBJ1-5 and V is TRBV6-5; D is uncertain. This CDR3 spans 13 amino acids. Trimming took off 4 bases at V and 3 bases at J, with 7 bases between the two ends. The germline V gene has CDR1 MNHEY and CDR2 SVGAGI. CDR3 DNA sequence: TGTGCCAGCAGTTGGAGGGCCAATCAGCCCCAGCATTTT. It is translated as CASSWRANQPQHF.

The chain has TRBV13 and TRBJ2-5, with TRBD2 matching 10 bases. Germline V CDR1 and CDR2: PRHDT, FYEKMQ (reference sequence). The trim removed 4 bases at V and 7 bases at J, leaving 15 bases unmatched. The CDR3 is 17 residues long. CDR3 sequence: CASSSGRSGGEVVTQYF. The CDR3 DNA follows: TGTGCCAGCAGCTCCGGCAGGAGCGGGGGGGAGGTTGTGACCCAGTACTTC.

The V gene is TRBV4-1, the J gene TRBJ1-4, with TRBD1 identical over 8 bases. The CDR3 sequence is 15 residues long. Germline V gene data show CDR1 as MGHRA and CDR2 as YSYEKL. The V gene end was trimmed by 4 bases and the J gene end by 5 bases; junction bases not matched to a gene: 6. The DNA for the CDR3 is TGCGCCAGCAGCCTGCGTGGACAGGGCAATGAAAAACTGTTTTTT. It encodes CASSLRGQGNEKLFF.

The CDR3 is CASSRPTGYYGYTF. CDR3 bases: TGTGCCAGCAGCCGACCGACAGGGTACTATGGCTACACCTTC. The chain uses TRBV16 and TRBJ1-2, with TRBD1 matching over 7 bases. This CDR3 has 14 residues. V lost 4 bases to trimming and J lost 3 bases; unmatched junction nucleotides: 5. Per the germline V gene, CDR1 is KGHSY and CDR2 is FQNENV. The entire variable domain, with the rest obtained from reference TRBV16 and TRBJ1-2, is as follows: GEEVAQTPKHLVRGEGQKAKLYCAPIKGHSYVFWYQQVLKNEFKFLISFQNENVFDETGMPKERFSAKCLPNSPCSLEIQATKLEDSAVYFCASSRPTGYYGYTFGSGTRLTVV.

The chain couples TRBV18 to TRBJ2-3; 10 bases are shared with TRBD2. The CDR3 runs to 17 residues. With 6 bases clipped from V and 1 base from J, the junction kept 10 bases outside the gene matches. The germline CDR1 and CDR2 sequences are KGHSH and LQKENI. CDR3 sequence: CASSRTSGDWGTDTQYF. The CDR3 DNA reads TGTGCCAGCTCCCGGACTAGCGGTGACTGGGGCACAGATACGCAGTATTTT.

The chain combines TRBV4-2 with TRBJ1-2; possibly TRBD1 for D (6 bases). Germline V gene data show CDR1 as LGHNA and CDR2 as YNFKEQ. Trimming stripped 1 base from V and 4 bases from J, with 22 bases between. The CDR3 runs 18 residues. The CDR3 loop reads CASSQGLAEGQPGYGYTF. The CDR3 DNA follows: TGTGCCAGCAGCCAAGGATTAGCAGAAGGACAGCCAGGCTATGGCTACACCTTC.

The chain combines TRBV4-3 with TRBJ1-2; a possible D gene is TRBD1 (6 bases). Trimming cost V 8 bases and J 5 bases, with 12 bases left between them. CDR3 length: 12 residues. The germline V gene has CDR1 LGHNA and CDR2 YSLEER. CDR3 protein: CASSEGGYGYTF. The CDR3 DNA follows: TGCGCCAGCTCCGAAGGGGGATATGGCTACACCTTC.

The chain carries TRBV7-2 and TRBJ2-1; 9 bases are shared with TRBD2. Unmatched junction bases numbered 4, after V lost 5 bases and J lost 2 bases. Germline CDR1 SGHTA, CDR2 FQGNSA. This CDR3 is built from 15 residues. CDR3 sequence reads: CASSAASGAYNEQFF. The CDR3 coding sequence is TGTGCCAGCAGCGCGGCTAGCGGGGCCTACAATGAGCAGTTCTTC.

The genes are TRBV2 and TRBJ1-2; D perhaps matches TRBD1 (5 bases). Trimming removed 6 bases at V and 3 bases at J, with 17 bases between. This CDR3 contains 15 residues. The germline gives CDR1 SNHLY, CDR2 FYNNEI. This CDR3 is CASSPITGGDYGYTF. CDR3 sequence (DNA): TGTGCCAGCAGCCCCATAACAGGTGGGGACTATGGCTACACCTTC.

The V and J genes are TRBV5-5 and TRBJ2-7; no definite D call. CDR3 length: 14 residues. Germline V gives CDR1 SGHKS, CDR2 YYEKEE (reference sequence). Deletions cut 0 bases from V and 6 bases from J, with 13 bases between. CDR3 in amino acids: CASSLDVTPIEQYF. The CDR3 DNA reads as TGTGCCAGCAGCTTGGATGTCACACCGATCGAGCAGTACTTC.

V gene TRBV7-9 combines with J gene TRBJ1-2; 9 nucleotides agree with TRBD1. J gave up 4 bases and V 4 bases, and 10 bases lay outside the gene matches. Germline V lookup: CDR1 SEHNR, CDR2 FQNEAQ (reference sequence). The CDR3 has 16 amino acids. CDR3 DNA: TGTGCCAGCAGCTCGACCGCGGGACAGGGAGGCTATGGCTACACCTTC. Translating it yields CASSSTAGQGGYGYTF.

The chain has TRBV15 and TRBJ1-5, with a weak D call TRBD1 (5 bases). Germline CDR1 and CDR2: LNHNV and YYDKDF (reference sequence). The CDR3 is made up of 15 amino acids. Trimming stripped 3 bases from V and 5 bases from J, with 14 bases between. The CDR3: CATSSNLGEYQPQHF. CDR3 bases: TGTGCCACCAGCAGTAATCTAGGGGAATATCAGCCCCAGCATTTT. The full variable domain, completed using reference TRBV15 and TRBJ1-5, is DAMVIQNPRYQVTQFGKPVTLSCSQTLNHNVMYWYQQKSSQAPKLLFHYYDKDFNNEADTPDNFQSRRPNTSFCFLDIRSPGLGDTAMYLCATSSNLGEYQPQHFGDGTRLSIL.

This clone has a single count. J is TRBJ1-6 and V is TRBV7-3; a weak D match, TRBD1 (5 bases). Trimming removed 5 bases at V and 8 bases at J, with 13 bases between. The germline CDR1 and CDR2 sequences are SGHTA and FQGTGA. The CDR3 loop spans 14 amino acids. In nucleotides, the CDR3 is TGTGCCAGCAGCATGACAGTTGGGGATTCACCCCTCCACTTT. This sequence encodes CASSMTVGDSPLHF. Full variable domain (missing parts from reference TRBV7-3 and TRBJ1-6): GAGVSQTPSNKVTEKGKYVELRCDPISGHTALYWYRQSLGQGPEFLIYFQGTGAADDSGLPNDRFFAVRPEGSVSTLKIQRTERGDSAVYLCASSMTVGDSPLHFGNGTRLTVT.

Points on this clone: The same CDR3 arises from other DNA sequences in this sample as well. The V call is TRBV4-2, the J call TRBJ1-1; 8 bases are a match to TRBD1. V gave up 1 base and J gave up 4 bases; unmatched junction bases: 5. The germline V gene encodes CDR1 LGHNA and CDR2 YNFKEQ. The CDR3 loop spans 15 amino acids. The CDR3: CASSQARTGGTEAFF. The CDR3 coding sequence is TGTGCCAGCAGCCAAGCACGTACAGGGGGCACTGAAGCTTTCTTT.

The count of this clone is one. V and J are TRBV5-1 and TRBJ1-2, with 7 bases aligning to TRBD1. From germline, CDR1 is SGHRS and CDR2 YFSETQ. The CDR3 has 13 residues. Trimming removed 4 bases from V and 4 bases from J; junction bases left unmatched: 4. The CDR3 protein is CASSEDRSYGYTF. CDR3 in DNA: TGCGCCAGCAGCGAGGACAGGTCCTATGGCTACACCTTC.

This chain joins TRBV15 and TRBJ2-6; 11 bases align to TRBD1. Trimming removed 7 bases from V and 3 bases from J; junction bases left unmatched: 11. This CDR3 is built from 18 residues. Germline V gene lookup returns CDR1 LNHNV and CDR2 YYDKDF (reference sequence). CDR3 bases: TGTGCCACCACCCCGAGCAGGACAGGGGGCTTTGGGGCCAACGTCCTGACTTTC. Residues: CATTPSRTGGFGANVLTF.

CDR3 DNA sequence: TGTGCCAGCAGTCCAGGACAGATCTACGAGCAGTACTTC. Protein sequence: CASSPGQIYEQYF. V and J are TRBV11-1 and TRBJ2-7; tentatively, D is TRBD1 (6 bases). V lost 6 bases to trimming and J lost 3 bases, with 12 bases between them. This CDR3 contains 13 residues. Germline V CDR1 and CDR2: SGHAT, FQDESV (reference sequence). Complete variable domain (other parts from reference TRBV11-1 and TRBJ2-7): EAEVAQSPRYKITEKSQAVAFWCDPISGHATLYWYRQILGQGPELLVQFQDESVVDDSQLPKDRFSAERLKGVDSTLKIQPAELGDSAMYLCASSPGQIYEQYFGPGTRLTVT.

The rearrangement uses TRBV4-3 and TRBJ2-7; D is ambiguous. The V end was cut by 0 bases, the J end by 2 bases, with 11 bases between. CDR1 is LGHNA, CDR2 YSLEER, per germline. The CDR3 is 15 amino acids. DNA of the CDR3: TGCGCCAGCAGCCAAGACACCAGCGTCACCTACGAGCAGTACTTC. It encodes CASSQDTSVTYEQYF.

The V gene is TRBV4-1, the J gene TRBJ1-1, with D uncertain. V was clipped by 1 base and J by 4 bases, with 10 bases between them. Germline lookup yields CDR1 MGHRA and CDR2 YSYEKL. This CDR3 contains 14 residues. The CDR3 DNA follows: TGCGCCAGCAGCCAAGTTGTCGTCAGCACTGAAGCTTTCTTT. Residues: CASSQVVVSTEAFF.

The V call is TRBV27, the J call TRBJ1-2, with a possible D match to TRBD1 (6 bases). This CDR3 comprises 12 residues. Trimming took off 7 bases at V and 4 bases at J, with 10 bases between the two ends. The germline V gene encodes CDR1 MNHEY and CDR2 SMNVEV (reference sequence). CDR3 protein: CASKQGSYGYTF. In DNA form, the CDR3 reads TGTGCCAGCAAACAGGGTAGCTATGGCTACACCTTC.

The chain joins TRBV18 to TRBJ1-1, with D possibly TRBD1 on 5 matching bases. The CDR3 is 16 amino acids. CDR1 KGHSH and CDR2 LQKENI come from the germline V gene. The V end was cut by 2 bases, the J end by 1 base, with 14 bases between. CDR3 coding DNA: TGTGCCAGCTCACCAGGGACTCTGGAGCCGAACACTGAAGCTTTCTTT. Protein: CASSPGTLEPNTEAFF.

The chain employs TRBV4-3 and TRBJ2-3; D call uncertain. Trimming stripped 0 bases from V and 6 bases from J, with 13 bases between. This CDR3 is built from 15 residues. Germline values: CDR1 LGHNA, CDR2 YSLEER. CDR3 loop: CASSQDRPVGDTQYF. As DNA, the CDR3 is TGCGCCAGCAGCCAAGATCGGCCGGTCGGGGATACGCAGTATTTT.